These 13 T cell receptor beta chains share one sample of origin, sequenced in a study of radiotherapy plus CTLA-4 blockade in lung cancer. TCRdb's table, derived via immunoSEQ multiplex PCR, lists solely in-frame clones and lacks some. The table records tens of thousands of clones, under 85% of them present only once. This material consisted of peripheral blood, taken from a patient treated with radiotherapy plus ipilimumab. These receptors were collected from a human donor with non-small cell lung cancer that progressed on radiotherapy plus ipilimumab.

The chain recombines TRBV21-1 with TRBJ2-7. TRBV21-1 is reported as a pseudogene. CDR3 length equals 11 residues. In DNA form, the CDR3 reads TGTGCCAGCACCTCCCTTGGCGAGCAGTACTTC. Protein: CASTSLGEQYF.

The chain is built from TRBV5-1 and TRBJ2-5, with D perhaps given as TRBD1 or TRBD2 (6 bases each). Trimming left V 0 bases short and J 2 bases short, with 11 bases between. This CDR3 spans 15 amino acids. Looked up from germline, CDR1 is SGHRS and CDR2 is YFSETQ. CDR3 loop: CASSLVRGRQETQYF. The CDR3, as DNA: TGCGCCAGCAGCTTGGTTCGGGGGCGGCAAGAGACCCAGTACTTC. The whole variable domain, filled in from reference TRBV5-1 and TRBJ2-5, reads KAGVTQTPRYLIKTRGQQVTLSCSPISGHRSVSWYQQTPGQGLQFLFEYFSETQRNKGNFPGRFSGRQFSNSRSEMNVSTLELGDSALYLCASSLVRGRQETQYFGPGTRLLVL.

This clone has only a few counts. The chain couples TRBV7-2 to TRBJ2-5; TRBD1 is a possible D gene (5 bases). The CDR3 runs 13 residues. Germline CDR1 reads SGHTA; CDR2 reads FQGNSA. Trimming removed 7 bases from V and 7 bases from J, with 16 bases in between. The CDR3 bases are TGTGCCAGCACCCAGGGAACCCTCCGGACCCAGTACTTC. Protein product: CASTQGTLRTQYF.

J is TRBJ1-2 and V is TRBV6-5; 7 bases map to TRBD1. CDR3 size: 14 residues. The V segment lost 1 base and the J segment 6 bases; nucleotides outside the gene matches: 5. Per germline, CDR1 MNHEY and CDR2 SVGAGI. The CDR3 sequence is CASSYYAGGDGYTF. The CDR3 DNA is TGTGCCAGCAGTTACTACGCAGGGGGAGATGGCTACACCTTC.

The CDR3 reads CASSLGFTGELFF. The CDR3 DNA reads TGTGCCAGCAGCCTGGGTTTCACCGGGGAGCTGTTTTTT. The rearrangement links TRBV7-3 to TRBJ2-2, with no clear D. The CDR3 covers 13 residues. V gave up 5 bases and J gave up 4 bases, with 8 bases separating them. Looked up from germline, CDR1 is SGHTA and CDR2 is FQGTGA.

This chain links TRBV20-1 with TRBJ1-2, with D unclear. In germline, CDR1 is DFQATT, CDR2 SNEGSKA (reference sequence). Trimming stripped 6 bases from V and 5 bases from J, with 10 bases between. The CDR3 totals 11 residues. CDR3 sequence reads: CSAVGVYGYTF. Written as DNA, the CDR3 is TGCAGTGCCGTCGGCGTATATGGCTACACCTTC.

The gene calls are TRBV30 and TRBJ2-5; the D gene is possibly TRBD1 (6 bases). V was cut by 4 bases and J by 4 bases, with 22 bases left in between. CDR3 length: 16 amino acids. The germline CDR1 and CDR2 sequences are GTSNPN and SVGIG (reference sequence). CDR3 nucleotide sequence: TGTGCCTGGAAGGGGCTGAGACGGCAAGGGGGAGAGACCCAGTACTTC. It codes for CAWKGLRRQGGETQYF.

This chain joins TRBV30 and TRBJ2-7; TRBD1 matches 9 bases. Germline CDR1 is GTSNPN and CDR2 is SVGIG (reference sequence). The length of the CDR3 is 14 residues. The V and J ends lost 3 bases and 4 bases, in that order; junction bases with no gene match: 7. CDR3 loop: CAWRAGTGSYEQYF. DNA of the CDR3: TGTGCCTGGAGAGCCGGGACAGGGAGTTACGAGCAGTACTTC.

The chain recombines TRBV11-3 with TRBJ2-3, with a possible D match to TRBD2 (5 bases). The germline V and J ends were trimmed by 4 bases and 1 base, with 9 bases remaining between them. The CDR3 length is 14 residues. CDR1 and CDR2 (germline): SGHNT, YENEEA. The CDR3 loop reads CASSSSSGTDTQYF. The CDR3 bases are TGTGCCAGCAGCTCGAGTAGCGGCACAGATACGCAGTATTTT.

This chain uses TRBV6-5 with TRBJ2-1; 9 nucleotides match TRBD1. The V segment lost 5 bases and the J segment 12 bases; nucleotides outside the gene matches: 8. CDR1 is MNHEY and CDR2 is SVGAGI in the germline V gene. The CDR3 contains 13 residues. CDR3 sequence (DNA): TGTGCCAGCAGTAAGGGACAGGGTCGGGGGCAGTTCTTC. This translates into CASSKGQGRGQFF.

The genes are TRBV6-5 and TRBJ1-2; 11 bases line up with TRBD1. Germline CDR1 and CDR2: MNHEY and SVGAGI. The CDR3 totals 15 residues. With 5 bases clipped from V and 3 bases from J, the junction kept 5 bases outside the gene matches. The CDR3 nucleotides are TGTGCCAGCAGTCCTGGACAGGGGGCACACTATGGCTACACCTTC. Protein sequence: CASSPGQGAHYGYTF.

CDR3 bases: TGCGCCAGCAGCTCGCGGGGGGCCGGAGGCAATGAGCAGTTCTTC. It codes for CASSSRGAGGNEQFF. V and J are TRBV5-1 and TRBJ2-1; 8 nucleotides agree with TRBD2. The CDR3 totals 15 residues. Per germline, CDR1 SGHRS and CDR2 YFSETQ. V was clipped by 3 bases and J by 6 bases; unmatched bases: 8.

This chain joins TRBV4-2 and TRBJ2-7; 11 bases align to TRBD1. V lost 4 bases to trimming and J lost 4 bases; unmatched junction nucleotides: 6. Germline V gives CDR1 LGHNA, CDR2 YNFKEQ. The CDR3 spans 15 residues. The DNA for the CDR3 is TGTGCCAGCAGCCTCTCTGGGACAGGGGGGTACGAGCAGTACTTC. Protein product: CASSLSGTGGYEQYF.